The 29 T cell receptor beta chains listed next were all sequenced from one sample in a study of T cell repertoires in cytomegalovirus infection. The antigens for these receptors are not known. TCRdb reprocessed the reads with MiXCR, giving one entry per CDR3 protein. Of approximately 910,000 distinct CDR3 sequences listed, roughly 31% are singletons. Here the sequenced sample was cultured CD8+ T cells from PBMCs, taken from culture after CMV antigen stimulation. Receptors originate from a human donor in good health (CMV status not recorded). Some clones in this sample may be carry-over from other donors' samples.

The V and J genes are TRBV7-2 and TRBJ2-1; unclear D gene. The CDR3 contains 13 residues. Deletions cut 5 bases from V and 5 bases from J, with 10 bases between. CDR1 is SGHTA and CDR2 is FQGNSA in the germline V gene. This CDR3 reads CASSPQVDNEQFF. The DNA for the CDR3 is TGTGCCAGCAGCCCGCAGGTTGACAATGAGCAGTTCTTC.

The gene calls are TRBV20-1 and TRBJ1-4; D is possibly TRBD1 (5 bases). Germline V CDR1 and CDR2: DFQATT, SNEGSKA (reference sequence). The CDR3 is made up of 13 amino acids. V was clipped by 0 bases and J by 8 bases, with 10 bases between them. The CDR3 nucleotides are TGCAGTGCTAGAGATTCCCCAGGGGAAAAACTGTTTTTT. Residues: CSARDSPGEKLFF.

J is TRBJ1-1 and V is TRBV7-6; D may be TRBD1 (5 bases). CDR3 length equals 13 residues. V was trimmed by 5 bases and J by 7 bases, leaving 14 bases between them. CDR1 is SGHVS, CDR2 FNYEAQ, per germline. The CDR3 here is CASSPGDQVEAFF. The CDR3 DNA reads TGTGCCAGCAGCCCCGGGGACCAAGTTGAAGCTTTCTTT.

This clonotype has only a few counts. This chain connects TRBV7-9 to TRBJ2-1, with TRBD1 identical over 11 bases. V was pared by 1 base and J by 6 bases, with 5 bases of the junction left unmatched. This CDR3 region has 16 residues. Per the germline V gene, CDR1 is SEHNR and CDR2 is FQNEAQ (reference sequence). The CDR3 loop reads CASSLGTGGSGNEQFF. The CDR3, as DNA: TGTGCCAGCAGCTTAGGGACAGGGGGCTCGGGCAATGAGCAGTTCTTC.

The chain uses TRBV11-2 and TRBJ2-1, with D uncertain. The germline V gene encodes CDR1 SGHAT and CDR2 FQNNGV. The V and J ends lost 2 bases and 0 bases respectively, with 29 bases between them. The CDR3 is 22 amino acids. CDR3 sequence (DNA): TGTGCCAGCAGCTTAAATCGGTCTCCCCACACATCGAGCCATAGCTCCTACAATGAGCAGTTCTTC. Its translation: CASSLNRSPHTSSHSSYNEQFF.

This clonotype was picked up many times. J is TRBJ1-2 and V is TRBV12-3 or TRBV12-4; D is uncertain. V dropped 2 bases and J dropped 2 bases, with 6 bases sitting between them. The CDR3 spans 13 residues. CDR3 in DNA: TGTGCCAGCAGTTTAAACAGAAACTATGGCTACACCTTC. It specifies CASSLNRNYGYTF.

Written as DNA, the CDR3 is TGTGCCAGCACCGAACAGCGGGGCACAGATACGCAGTATTTT. Translated: CASTEQRGTDTQYF. The J gene is TRBJ2-3, the V gene TRBV6-1, with D perhaps TRBD2 (6 bases). The CDR3 is 14 amino acids. From germline, CDR1 is MNHNS and CDR2 SASEGT. V lost 7 bases and J lost 1, with 12 bases in between.

The chain links TRBV19 to TRBJ2-1, with 11 bases identical to TRBD2. Unmatched junction bases numbered 4, after V lost 7 bases and J lost 5 bases. This CDR3 contains 14 residues. The germline gives CDR1 LNHDA, CDR2 SQIVND (reference sequence). This chain's CDR3 is CASIGGLADNEQFF. For the CDR3, the DNA is TGTGCCAGTATAGGGGGACTAGCGGACAATGAGCAGTTCTTC.

This clonotype has more than one count but fewer than ten. V gene TRBV10-3 combines with J gene TRBJ2-2; weak D call: TRBD1 (5 bases). The CDR3 totals 16 residues. Trimming shortened V by 0 bases and J by 8 bases, and 16 bases separated the two germline ends. Germline CDR1 ENHRY, CDR2 SYGVKD. CDR3 nucleotide sequence: TGTGCCATCAGTGAGTCGCCCGACAGCCCATGGGGGGAGCTGTTTTTT. This sequence encodes CAISESPDSPWGELFF.

This clonotype was detected only a few times. V gene TRBV28 combines with J gene TRBJ2-1; 10 nucleotides align to TRBD2. Trimming at V came to 6 bases and at J to 3 bases, leaving 8 bases not matched to a gene. CDR1 and CDR2 (germline): MDHEN, SYDVKM. The length of the CDR3 is 16 residues. This CDR3 reads CASSSVAGGNYNEQFF. The CDR3 nucleotides read TGTGCCAGCAGCTCCGTAGCGGGGGGCAACTACAATGAGCAGTTCTTC. Using reference TRBV28 and TRBJ2-1 for the parts outside the CDR3, the full variable domain is DVKVTQSSRYLVKRTGEKVFLECVQDMDHENMFWYRQDPGLGLRLIYFSYDVKMKEKGDIPEGYSVSREKKERFSLILESASTNQTSMYLCASSSVAGGNYNEQFFGPGTRLTVL.

The chain employs TRBV27 and TRBJ2-3, with 7 nucleotides matching TRBD1. J was trimmed by 2 bases and V by 6 bases; bases with no gene match: 2. This CDR3 comprises 13 residues. Germline V CDR1 and CDR2: MNHEY, SMNVEV (reference sequence). The CDR3 region has the DNA TGTGCCAGCAGGACAGGGATCACAGATACGCAGTATTTT. This encodes CASRTGITDTQYF.

V usage is TRBV7-4 and J usage is TRBJ2-7; D is possibly TRBD1 (6 bases). Germline CDR1 reads SGHVT; CDR2 reads SQSDAQ. V was clipped by 10 bases and J by 2 bases, with 12 bases between them. The CDR3 loop spans 12 amino acids. This CDR3 reads CATESGAYEQYF. The CDR3 DNA sequence: TGTGCCACCGAGTCAGGGGCCTACGAGCAGTACTTC.

This chain links TRBV19 with TRBJ1-3; D not certain. With 7 bases removed from V and 2 bases from J, the gap between germline ends came to 15 bases. The CDR3 has 15 amino acids. The germline V gene encodes CDR1 LNHDA and CDR2 SQIVND (reference sequence). CDR3 protein: CASTSGPATGNTIYF. The DNA of the CDR3 is TGTGCCAGTACCTCAGGTCCCGCCACTGGAAACACCATATATTTT.

J is TRBJ2-1 and V is TRBV11-1; 10 positions agree with TRBD1. There are 15 residues in the CDR3. CDR1 SGHAT and CDR2 FQDESV come from the germline V gene (reference sequence). Trimming at V came to 5 bases and at J to 3 bases, leaving 4 bases not matched to a gene. CDR3 loop: CASSETGGIYNEQFF. CDR3 bases: TGTGCCAGCAGCGAGACAGGGGGCATCTACAATGAGCAGTTCTTC. The whole variable domain, remainder taken from reference TRBV11-1 and TRBJ2-1, is EAEVAQSPRYKITEKSQAVAFWCDPISGHATLYWYRQILGQGPELLVQFQDESVVDDSQLPKDRFSAERLKGVDSTLKIQPAELGDSAMYLCASSETGGIYNEQFFGPGTRLTVL.

This clonotype was found once. This chain joins TRBV11-2 and TRBJ1-2; D ambiguous. The CDR3 contains 11 residues. From germline, CDR1 is SGHAT and CDR2 FQNNGV. The V and J ends lost 2 bases and 8 bases respectively, with 6 bases between them. CDR3 nucleotides: TGTGCCAGCAGCTTACAGCGAGGCTACACCTTC. It encodes CASSLQRGYTF. Combining the CDR3 with reference TRBV11-2 and TRBJ1-2 gives the whole variable domain EAGVAQSPRYKIIEKRQSVAFWCNPISGHATLYWYQQILGQGPKLLIQFQNNGVVDDSQLPKDRFSAERLKGVDSTLKIQPAKLEDSAVYLCASSLQRGYTFGSGTRLTVV.

The chain is built from TRBV7-9 and TRBJ1-1; D is unresolved. V shed 8 bases and J shed 3 bases, with 19 bases lying between them. This CDR3 has 15 amino acids. CDR1 and CDR2 from the germline V gene are SEHNR and FQNEAQ (reference sequence). DNA for the CDR3: TGTGCCAGCTTCCAGCAGGTAGGCAGGTACACTGAAGCTTTCTTT. Encoded protein: CASFQQVGRYTEAFF.

The chain carries TRBV9 and TRBJ2-1; D gene unclear. The germline V gene has CDR1 SGDLS and CDR2 YYNGEE. The CDR3 totals 13 residues. Trimming took 0 bases from V and 9 from J, leaving 10 bases between them. The CDR3 region has the DNA TGTGCCAGCAGCGTAGCTACTGGGATTGAGCAGTTCTTC. This codes for CASSVATGIEQFF.

The chain links TRBV6-2 or TRBV6-3 to TRBJ2-7; 7 bases match TRBD2. CDR1 is MNHEY and CDR2 is SVGEGT in the germline V gene. CDR3 length equals 12 residues. V gave up 7 bases and J gave up 6 bases; unmatched junction bases: 6. This chain's CDR3 is CASTPGGGEQYV. The CDR3 DNA is TGTGCCAGCACACCGGGCGGGGGCGAGCAGTACGTC.

On this clonotype itself: A much more abundant neighbour one base away suggests this may be a read error. A read error is likely, as this CDR3 ends without the conserved phenylalanine or tryptophan. The V call is TRBV7-2, the J call TRBJ1-2; D remains unclear. CDR3 length: 13 amino acids. Germline V gene data show CDR1 as SGHTA and CDR2 as FQGNSA. With 4 bases removed from V and 8 bases from J, the gap between germline ends came to 14 bases. CDR3 nucleotides: TGTGCCAGCAGCTCCGTAAGGGTGGAAGGCTACACCATC. Amino acid sequence: CASSSVRVEGYTI.

This clonotype has ten or more counts. The chain is built from TRBV7-6 and TRBJ2-5; possibly TRBD1 or TRBD2 for D (6 bases each). Trimming cost V 1 base and J 0 bases, with 9 bases left between them. This CDR3 region has 15 residues. In germline, CDR1 is SGHVS, CDR2 FNYEAQ. In nucleotides, the CDR3 is TGTGCCAGCAGCTTAGGGGGGGCGTACCAAGAGACCCAGTACTTC. Amino acid sequence: CASSLGGAYQETQYF.

This clonotype was seen a few times. This chain links TRBV6-1 with TRBJ2-1, with a tentative D call TRBD2 (7 bases). The CDR3 has 14 amino acids. Between the trimmed V and J ends, which lost 5 bases and 8 bases, there was a span of 16 bases. The germline gives CDR1 MNHNS, CDR2 SASEGT. This CDR3 is CASSSQGGVDEQFF. For the CDR3, the DNA is TGTGCCAGCAGTTCTCAAGGGGGGGTGGATGAGCAGTTCTTC.

This chain links TRBV9 with TRBJ2-3; 9 nucleotides agree with TRBD1. Germline V gene data show CDR1 as SGDLS and CDR2 as YYNGEE. The CDR3 has 16 residues. V dropped 2 bases and J dropped 7; count of bases not matched to a gene: 11. The CDR3 DNA reads TGTGCCAGCAGCGTGTGGGAACAGGGGGCGCGAAATACGCAGTATTTT. It is translated as CASSVWEQGARNTQYF.

This clonotype has a handful of counts. This sequence joins TRBV5-5 and TRBJ2-1; unclear D gene. V was shortened by 0 bases and J by 0 bases, with 10 bases between the two germline ends. The CDR3 sequence is 16 residues long. Germline V lookup: CDR1 SGHKS, CDR2 YYEKEE (reference sequence). For the CDR3, the DNA is TGTGCCAGCAGCTTGGAACCCCGAAGCTCCTACAATGAGCAGTTCTTC. Translated: CASSLEPRSSYNEQFF.

This clonotype was seen a handful of times. The chain has TRBV27 and TRBJ2-3; D is ambiguous. Germline CDR1 is MNHEY and CDR2 is SMNVEV (reference sequence). Trimming took off 4 bases at V and 5 bases at J, with 10 bases between the two ends. The CDR3 consists of 13 residues. The CDR3 sequence: CASSSEDGDTQYF. CDR3 DNA sequence: TGTGCCAGCAGTTCCGAAGATGGAGATACGCAGTATTTT.

With respect to this clonotype: An end of the junction differs from the germline gene, which may be a read error. V and J are TRBV19 and TRBJ1-1; possible D gene TRBD1, 6 bases. Germline CDR1 reads LNHDA; CDR2 reads SQIVND (reference sequence). CDR3 length equals 13 residues. The CDR3 DNA sequence: TGTGCCAGTACCTCCGGGGGGCTCACTAAAGCTTTCTTT. It codes for CASTSGGLTKAFF.

This clonotype was observed at least ten times. The genes are TRBV7-2 and TRBJ2-3; a possible D gene is TRBD2 (6 bases). The germline V and J ends were trimmed by 2 bases and 2 bases, with 14 bases remaining between them. CDR1 is SGHTA, CDR2 FQGNSA, per germline. The CDR3 runs 16 residues. Written as DNA, the CDR3 is TGTGCCAGCAGCTTATTACTAGGCGGGGCCACAGATACGCAGTATTTT. This translates into CASSLLLGGATDTQYF.

The J gene is TRBJ1-1, the V gene TRBV29-1; D possibly corresponds to TRBD1 (6 bases). V was pared by 2 bases and J by 3 bases, with 25 bases between. Per the germline V gene, CDR1 is SQVTM and CDR2 is ANQGSEA. The CDR3 consists of 18 residues. The CDR3 DNA sequence: TGCAGCGTTGAACCCCAAGGGTTAACAGGGAGTATTGACACTGAAGCTTTCTTT. It specifies CSVEPQGLTGSIDTEAFF.

The rearrangement links TRBV20-1 to TRBJ2-2, with 7 bases lining up with TRBD2. CDR3 length: 14 residues. Germline-derived CDR1 and CDR2 are DFQATT and SNEGSKA (reference sequence). Losses at the gene ends were 3 bases for V and 3 bases for J; bases not matched to a gene: 4. CDR3 residues: CSARALADTGELFF. As DNA, the CDR3 is TGCAGTGCTAGGGCGCTAGCGGACACCGGGGAGCTGTTTTTT.

Comments on this clonotype: At one end the junction does not follow the germline gene, possibly because of a read error. V gene TRBV19 combines with J gene TRBJ1-1; a possible D gene is TRBD1 (5 bases). CDR3 length: 13 amino acids. Germline loops: CDR1 LNHDA, CDR2 SQIVND (reference sequence). In DNA form, the CDR3 reads TGTGCCAGTACCACGACAGTGAACACTGAAGCTATCTTT. Translating it yields CASTTTVNTEAIF.